These 27 T cell receptor beta chains share one sample of origin, sequenced in a study of T cells after yellow fever vaccination. TCRdb used MiXCR to reprocess the 5' RACE reads, holding one entry per CDR3 protein. Among fewer than 650,000 distinct CDR3 sequences listed, 21% were seen once. The material was PBMCs, obtained 21 days after the first yellow fever vaccination. The origin of the receptors is a young man who received the YFV17D yellow fever vaccine.

This chain links TRBV11-2 with TRBJ2-1; TRBD2 aligns across 7 bases. Germline V gene sequence: CDR1 SGHAT, CDR2 FQNNGV. CDR3 size: 16 residues. Trimming at V came to 1 base and at J to 4 bases, leaving 7 bases not matched to a gene. DNA for the CDR3: TGTGCCAGCAGCTTAGGAGGGGCTAGCGGTTACAATGAGCAGTTCTTC. This translates into CASSLGGASGYNEQFF.

The chain joins TRBV7-2 to TRBJ1-1, with D possibly TRBD1 on 5 matching bases. Trimming cost V 5 bases and J 6 bases, with 22 bases left between them. This CDR3 has 16 amino acids. Per the germline V gene, CDR1 is SGHTA and CDR2 is FQGNSA. The CDR3 nucleotides read TGTGCCAGCAGCCCCGAAGGACGGGGGGTCGGCTCTGAAGCTTTCTTT. Its translation: CASSPEGRGVGSEAFF. Based on the CDR3 plus reference TRBV7-2 and TRBJ1-1, the full variable domain is GAGVSQSPSNKVTEKGKDVELRCDPISGHTALYWYRQSLGQGLEFLIYFQGNSAPDKSGLPSDRFSAERTGGSVSTLTIQRTQQEDSAVYLCASSPEGRGVGSEAFFGQGTRLTVV.

This clonotype was observed a handful of times. This chain links TRBV7-9 with TRBJ2-7; D is perhaps TRBD1 or TRBD2 (5 bases each). The CDR3 is made up of 14 amino acids. Germline values: CDR1 SEHNR, CDR2 FQNEAQ (reference sequence). V shed 3 bases and J shed 2 bases, with 11 bases lying between them. The CDR3 DNA reads as TGTGCCAGCAGCTTCGGGGCGGAGACCTACGAGCAGTACGTC. Protein: CASSFGAETYEQYV.

The V gene is TRBV15, the J gene TRBJ2-5; 8 bases fit TRBD1. The length of the CDR3 is 15 residues. Trimming cost V 5 bases and J 5 bases; bases outside gene matches: 10. In germline, CDR1 is LNHNV, CDR2 YYDKDF (reference sequence). The CDR3 protein is CATSSYSGGAETQYF. In nucleotides, the CDR3 is TGTGCCACCAGCTCATATTCAGGGGGCGCGGAGACCCAGTACTTC.

This clonotype appeared a few times. The chain is built from TRBV12-3 or TRBV12-4 and TRBJ2-2, with TRBD2 matching 8 bases. The CDR3 runs 14 residues. With 7 bases clipped from V and 9 bases from J, the junction kept 10 bases outside the gene matches. This CDR3 reads CASTPTGLARELFF. CDR3 DNA sequence: TGTGCCAGCACTCCGACCGGACTAGCTCGGGAGCTGTTTTTT.

The rearrangement uses TRBV11-2 and TRBJ2-3; D remains ambiguous. Trimming pared 4 bases from V and 4 bases from J, leaving 12 bases between. Germline V lookup: CDR1 SGHAT, CDR2 FQNNGV. The CDR3 covers 14 residues. CDR3 coding DNA: TGTGCCAGCAGCTACACTAACAGCCCAGATACGCAGTATTTT. It translates to CASSYTNSPDTQYF.

The chain combines TRBV4-3 with TRBJ1-2; 7 bases match TRBD1. This CDR3 contains 15 residues. The V segment lost 3 bases and the J segment 5 bases; nucleotides outside the gene matches: 9. Germline V gene data show CDR1 as LGHNA and CDR2 as YSLEER. In DNA form, the CDR3 reads TGCGCCAGCAGCCACCGACAGGGAGGGAATTATGGCTACACCTTC. This encodes CASSHRQGGNYGYTF.

V and J are TRBV7-2 and TRBJ2-5; TRBD2 aligns across 9 bases. J lost 5 bases, V lost 4 bases, and 8 bases had no gene match. The CDR3 totals 15 residues. Germline lookup yields CDR1 SGHTA and CDR2 FQGNSA. In nucleotides, the CDR3 is TGTGCCAGCAGCTACCGGGCTAGCGGGGTGGAGACCCAGTACTTC. Its protein is CASSYRASGVETQYF.

This clonotype turned up a few times. The chain recombines TRBV12-3 or TRBV12-4 with TRBJ1-5; TRBD1 agrees at 7 bases. After removal of 6 bases from V and 2 bases from J, the junction contained 7 bases not matched to a gene. This CDR3 spans 15 amino acids. The CDR3 sequence: CASRPGTAGNQPQHF. In DNA, the CDR3 is TGTGCCAGCAGACCAGGGACAGCTGGCAATCAGCCCCAGCATTTT.

In the case of this clonotype: With a much larger clone just one base away, this may be a read error. The V gene is TRBV12-3 or TRBV12-4, the J gene TRBJ2-1; D is perhaps TRBD1 (6 bases). V lost 6 bases to trimming and J lost 5 bases, with 17 bases between them. This CDR3 region has 15 residues. The CDR3 here is CASRWGRGRHNEQFF. DNA of the CDR3: TGTGCCAGCAGGTGGGGGCGCGGCCGACACAATGAGCAGTTCTTC.

The chain employs TRBV25-1 and TRBJ1-2; D might be TRBD1 (6 bases). Trimming cost V 4 bases and J 3 bases, with 18 bases left between them. CDR1 is MGHDK and CDR2 is SYGVNS in the germline V gene. The CDR3 contains 16 residues. CDR3 nucleotides: TGTGCCAGCAGTGCCCCGTCGCAGGGGCAGTACTATGGCTACACCTTC. This encodes CASSAPSQGQYYGYTF.

The chain links TRBV19 to TRBJ2-3, with unresolved D. With 9 bases removed from V and 4 bases from J, the gap between germline ends came to 14 bases. The germline gives CDR1 LNHDA, CDR2 SQIVND (reference sequence). The CDR3 totals 13 residues. Here the CDR3 DNA reads TGTGCCAGCCCTACCGCAAGCGCAGATACGCAGTATTTT. This gives the protein CASPTASADTQYF.

The sample holds a few counts of this clonotype. The V and J genes are TRBV12-3 or TRBV12-4 and TRBJ1-2; 10 bases are a match to TRBD1. CDR3 size: 13 residues. Trimming at V came to 6 bases and at J to 8 bases, leaving 6 bases not matched to a gene. The CDR3 sequence: CASSDRGPEGYTF. The CDR3 nucleotides read TGTGCCAGCAGCGACAGGGGGCCTGAGGGCTACACCTTC.

In its sample, this clonotype was seen a few times. This chain links TRBV10-3 with TRBJ2-7; 11 bases map to TRBD2. Germline V gene sequence: CDR1 ENHRY, CDR2 SYGVKD. CDR3 length equals 15 residues. With 7 bases clipped from V and 0 bases from J, the junction kept 5 bases outside the gene matches. CDR3 sequence: CAITRTSGPSYEQYF. Here the CDR3 DNA reads TGTGCCATCACCAGGACTAGCGGGCCCTCCTACGAGCAGTACTTC.

V gene TRBV2 combines with J gene TRBJ2-7; 8 positions match TRBD1. CDR1 is SNHLY and CDR2 is FYNNEI in the germline V gene. CDR3 length: 13 residues. V lost 9 bases and J lost 5; bases outside the gene matches: 9. The CDR3 loop is CARRRTGPHEQYF. CDR3 coding DNA: TGTGCCAGGAGGAGGACAGGGCCCCACGAGCAGTACTTC.

This clonotype was recorded a few times. The genes are TRBV7-9 and TRBJ2-3, with D possibly being TRBD1 (6 bases). Germline V CDR1 and CDR2: SEHNR, FQNEAQ (reference sequence). This CDR3 contains 13 residues. V lost 6 bases and J lost 5, with 12 bases in between. CDR3 in DNA: TGTGCCAGCAGTCAGGGGCGGTTAGATACGCAGTATTTT. Its protein is CASSQGRLDTQYF.

This clonotype was detected a few times. V and J are TRBV5-5 and TRBJ2-7; the D gene is possibly TRBD1 (5 bases). Trimming cost V 0 bases and J 5 bases, with 12 bases left between them. Germline V gene sequence: CDR1 SGHKS, CDR2 YYEKEE (reference sequence). This CDR3 is built from 14 residues. CDR3 coding DNA: TGTGCCAGCAGCTTGGGTTGGGGCAAGGACGAGCAGTACGTC. Protein sequence: CASSLGWGKDEQYV.

A remark on this clonotype: A much more abundant neighbour one base away suggests this may be a read error. The chain couples TRBV7-3 to TRBJ2-3; D remains ambiguous. The CDR3 runs 17 residues. The germline CDR1 and CDR2 sequences are SGHTA and FQGTGA. Trimming removed 1 base from V and 0 bases from J, with 14 bases in between. The CDR3 DNA reads TGTGCCAGCAGCTTAATCTCGGCTACCACTAGCACAGATACGCAGTATTTT. This encodes CASSLISATTSTDTQYF.

CDR3 sequence: CASSVEAGLQETQYF. CDR3 sequence (DNA): TGTGCCAGCAGCGTAGAGGCAGGGCTCCAAGAGACCCAGTACTTC. V usage is TRBV9 and J usage is TRBJ2-5; D may be TRBD1 (5 bases). Trimming stripped 0 bases from V and 1 base from J, with 10 bases between. The CDR3 consists of 15 residues. Germline lookup yields CDR1 SGDLS and CDR2 YYNGEE.

The rearrangement links TRBV5-1 to TRBJ2-1; D is unresolved. Germline V gene lookup returns CDR1 SGHRS and CDR2 YFSETQ. Trimming pared 0 bases from V and 10 bases from J, leaving 11 bases between. This CDR3 region has 13 residues. This CDR3 reads CASSLGSVGEQFF. The CDR3 bases are TGCGCCAGCAGCTTGGGATCGGTCGGGGAGCAGTTCTTC. Combining the CDR3 with reference TRBV5-1 and TRBJ2-1 gives the whole variable domain KAGVTQTPRYLIKTRGQQVTLSCSPISGHRSVSWYQQTPGQGLQFLFEYFSETQRNKGNFPGRFSGRQFSNSRSEMNVSTLELGDSALYLCASSLGSVGEQFFGPGTRLTVL.

The rearrangement uses TRBV7-2 and TRBJ2-1; 7 bases fit TRBD1. Germline trimming cut 7 bases from V and 0 bases from J; bases unmatched to any gene: 9. Germline V gene data show CDR1 as SGHTA and CDR2 as FQGNSA. The CDR3 runs 16 residues. CDR3 DNA sequence: TGTGCCAGCATCGGGACAGACTCCAGCTCCTACAATGAGCAGTTCTTC. It translates to CASIGTDSSSYNEQFF.

The chain employs TRBV7-2 and TRBJ2-7; 7 nucleotides align to TRBD2. The CDR3 sequence is 15 residues long. The V segment lost 6 bases and the J segment 3 bases; nucleotides outside the gene matches: 11. CDR1 is SGHTA and CDR2 is FQGNSA in the germline V gene. The CDR3 reads CASSYLGGGGYEQYV. The CDR3 nucleotides read TGTGCCAGCAGTTACCTGGGGGGGGGAGGCTACGAGCAGTACGTC.

The chain carries TRBV4-2 and TRBJ2-1, with D hard to call. Germline values: CDR1 LGHNA, CDR2 YNFKEQ. V shed 0 bases and J shed 8 bases, with 5 bases lying between them. This CDR3 comprises 12 residues. DNA for the CDR3: TGTGCCAGCAGCCAAGATTGGCATGAGCAGTTCTTC. This gives the protein CASSQDWHEQFF.

The chain recombines TRBV27 with TRBJ2-7; tentative D call: TRBD1 (6 bases). The length of the CDR3 is 15 residues. V lost 0 bases, J lost 0 bases, and 9 bases lay in between. Looked up from germline, CDR1 is MNHEY and CDR2 is SMNVEV (reference sequence). The CDR3: CASSLSPGVSYEQYF. The CDR3 bases are TGTGCCAGCAGTTTATCCCCAGGGGTCTCCTACGAGCAGTACTTC.

The gene calls are TRBV27 and TRBJ2-1; 8 nucleotides line up with TRBD2. V was pared by 5 bases and J by 7 bases, with 7 bases of the junction left unmatched. The CDR3 consists of 14 residues. Germline loops: CDR1 MNHEY, CDR2 SMNVEV (reference sequence). CDR3: CASSPGLGGNEQFF. The CDR3 DNA reads as TGTGCCAGCAGTCCGGGACTAGGGGGGAATGAGCAGTTCTTC.

This clonotype has ten or more counts. The CDR3 sequence: CASSPPWGGPETQYF. The CDR3 coding sequence is TGTGCCAGCAGCCCCCCGTGGGGGGGCCCGGAGACCCAGTACTTC. This sequence joins TRBV3-1 and TRBJ2-5; TRBD2 might be the D (7 bases). Deletions cut 4 bases from V and 5 bases from J, with 17 bases between. The CDR3 is made up of 15 amino acids. Germline CDR1 LGHDT, CDR2 YNNKEL (reference sequence).

This chain connects TRBV12-3 or TRBV12-4 to TRBJ2-2; D possibly uses TRBD1 or TRBD2 (7 bases each). Between the trimmed V and J ends, which lost 8 bases and 4 bases, there was a span of 17 bases. The CDR3 consists of 15 residues. CDR3 residues: CASVGEGAITGELFF. CDR3 bases: TGTGCCAGCGTGGGGGAGGGGGCAATCACCGGGGAGCTGTTTTTT.